The 18 T cell receptor beta chains below come from one sample, sequenced in a study of cytomegalovirus exposure and HLA in healthy donors. PCR amplification relied on 60 Vbeta primers (plus 13 Jbeta primers). Clones were sequenced by immunoSEQ multiplex PCR, and TCRdb holds only the in-frame ones, with some missing. Of about 62,000 clones listed, just under 80% are singletons. The sample was PBMCs. The receptors derive from a man in his forties in good health and CMV-seronegative.

The rearrangement links TRBV2 to TRBJ2-5, with 9 positions matching TRBD1. This CDR3 comprises 16 residues. Germline CDR1 SNHLY, CDR2 FYNNEI. The V and J ends lost 6 bases and 2 bases, in that order; junction bases with no gene match: 10. In nucleotides, the CDR3 is TGTGCCAGCAGAGAAAAGCCGGGACAGGGACAAGAGACCCAGTACTTC. It encodes CASREKPGQGQETQYF.

To note about this clone: The same CDR3 also results from other DNA sequences found in this sample. This chain connects TRBV20-1 to TRBJ1-2; D may be TRBD1 (5 bases). The CDR3 length is 9 residues. The germline V gene has CDR1 DFQATT and CDR2 SNEGSKA (reference sequence). Trimming removed 5 bases from V and 8 bases from J, with 6 bases in between. The CDR3 is CSAPGGYTF. The CDR3 DNA sequence: TGCAGTGCTCCAGGGGGCTACACCTTC.

This chain connects TRBV5-1 to TRBJ1-1; D is uncertain. CDR1 is SGHRS and CDR2 is YFSETQ in the germline V gene. This CDR3 contains 13 residues. The germline V and J ends were trimmed by 3 bases and 9 bases, with 15 bases remaining between them. CDR3 protein: CASSSIQVGKAFF. In nucleotides, the CDR3 is TGCGCCAGCAGCTCAATCCAGGTCGGGAAAGCTTTCTTT.

V and J are TRBV9 and TRBJ1-1; D not certain. The CDR3 has 12 amino acids. With 3 bases removed from V and 5 bases from J, the gap between germline ends came to 8 bases. The germline V gene has CDR1 SGDLS and CDR2 YYNGEE. The CDR3 protein is CASSGDITEAFF. The CDR3 DNA follows: TGTGCCAGCAGCGGCGACATAACTGAAGCTTTCTTT. Looking up the rest from reference TRBV9 and TRBJ1-1 gives the full variable domain: DSGVTQTPKHLITATGQRVTLRCSPRSGDLSVYWYQQSLDQGLQFLIQYYNGEERAKGNILERFSAQQFPDLHSELNLSSLELGDSALYFCASSGDITEAFFGQGTRLTVV.

This chain links TRBV6-5 with TRBJ1-2, with TRBD1 matching 9 bases. Germline V gene lookup returns CDR1 MNHEY and CDR2 SVGAGI. CDR3 length: 13 amino acids. Unmatched junction bases numbered 4, after V lost 4 bases and J lost 7 bases. The CDR3 DNA reads as TGTGCCAGCAGTTCCGGGACAGGGACTGGCTACACCTTC. Translation gives CASSSGTGTGYTF.

The V gene is TRBV5-8, the J gene TRBJ1-2, with D unclear. This CDR3 spans 14 amino acids. CDR1 is SGHTS and CDR2 is YDEGEE in the germline V gene. The V gene lost 0 bases and the J gene lost 4 bases, with 10 bases spanning the gap. The CDR3 DNA reads TGTGCCAGCAGCTTGGCCTATGTGAGCTATGGCTACACCTTC. It translates to CASSLAYVSYGYTF. The full variable domain, completed using reference TRBV5-8 and TRBJ1-2, is EAGVTQSPTHLIKTRGQQATLRCSPISGHTSVYWYQQALGLGLQFLLWYDEGEERNRGNFPPRFSGRQFPNYSSELNVNALELEDSALYLCASSLAYVSYGYTFGSGTRLTVV.

This clone was found once. This chain uses TRBV18 with TRBJ1-3; 8 nucleotides agree with TRBD1. Germline lookup yields CDR1 KGHSH and CDR2 LQKENI. V lost 5 bases and J lost 2; bases outside the gene matches: 5. CDR3 length: 15 residues. The CDR3 bases are TGTGCCAGCTCATCTACAGGGGGAGCTGGAAACACCATATATTTT. Its translation: CASSSTGGAGNTIYF.

The rearrangement joins TRBV6-5 to TRBJ2-1; maybe TRBD2 (5 bases). The V gene lost 0 bases and the J gene lost 7 bases, with 16 bases spanning the gap. The CDR3 runs 16 residues. CDR1 MNHEY and CDR2 SVGAGI come from the germline V gene. The CDR3 protein is CASSYSKWERQNEQFF. CDR3 in DNA: TGTGCCAGCAGTTACTCGAAGTGGGAGCGGCAAAATGAGCAGTTCTTC.

The chain combines TRBV5-8 with TRBJ2-2; D might be TRBD2 (6 bases). Germline values: CDR1 SGHTS, CDR2 YDEGEE. The CDR3 is made up of 13 amino acids. V was clipped by 2 bases and J by 6 bases, with 8 bases between them. Here the CDR3 DNA reads TGTGCCAGCAGCTTTGGAGGGCCCGGGGAGCTGTTTTTT. It translates to CASSFGGPGELFF.

The chain has TRBV5-1 and TRBJ1-2; possible D gene TRBD1, 5 bases. CDR3 length: 14 amino acids. Trimming left V 4 bases short and J 3 bases short, with 13 bases between. CDR1 SGHRS and CDR2 YFSETQ come from the germline V gene. The CDR3 reads CASSPSTGHYGYTF. Written as DNA, the CDR3 is TGCGCCAGCAGCCCGAGCACAGGCCACTATGGCTACACCTTC.

In this sample, this clone turned up a few times. V gene TRBV6-6 combines with J gene TRBJ1-1, with D unresolved. Germline CDR1 reads MNHNY; CDR2 reads SVGAGI (reference sequence). V was pared by 0 bases and J by 7 bases, with 9 bases between. The CDR3 consists of 13 residues. CDR3 in DNA: TGTGCCAGCAGTTACTCGAGCCCAGGTGAAGCTTTCTTT. Protein product: CASSYSSPGEAFF.

The chain couples TRBV6-5 to TRBJ2-7; D perhaps matches TRBD1 (6 bases). The CDR3 is made up of 13 amino acids. The germline gives CDR1 MNHEY, CDR2 SVGAGI. The V and J ends lost 6 bases and 6 bases respectively, with 15 bases between them. CDR3 sequence reads: CASSVRGSGEQYF. CDR3 sequence (DNA): TGTGCCAGCAGCGTCAGGGGCTCTGGCGAGCAGTACTTC.

V gene TRBV9 combines with J gene TRBJ1-5; D ambiguous. The CDR3 runs to 14 residues. V was pared by 4 bases and J by 7 bases, with 15 bases between. Germline V gene data show CDR1 as SGDLS and CDR2 as YYNGEE. CDR3 sequence (DNA): TGTGCCAGCAGCACCGACATGGTTGGACAGCCCCAGCATTTT. Its protein is CASSTDMVGQPQHF.

This chain joins TRBV6-6 and TRBJ2-7; a possible D gene is TRBD1 (7 bases). The CDR3 loop spans 15 amino acids. CDR1 and CDR2 from the germline V gene are MNHNY and SVGAGI (reference sequence). Deletions cut 5 bases from V and 2 bases from J, with 16 bases between. This CDR3 reads CASSARDRPTYEQYF. CDR3 in DNA: TGTGCCAGCAGTGCGCGGGACAGACCGACCTACGAGCAGTACTTC.

This chain uses TRBV4-1 with TRBJ2-3, with D tentatively TRBD2 (6 bases). Germline-derived CDR1 and CDR2 are MGHRA and YSYEKL. The CDR3 runs 16 residues. V gave up 4 bases and J gave up 4 bases, with 18 bases separating them. The CDR3 loop is CASSRLGGRTADTQYF. CDR3 nucleotides: TGCGCCAGCAGCCGACTGGGAGGCCGAACGGCAGATACGCAGTATTTT.

The chain links TRBV27 to TRBJ2-1; unclear D gene. The CDR3 has 11 amino acids. The germline V and J ends were trimmed by 5 bases and 6 bases, with 5 bases remaining between them. CDR1 and CDR2 from the germline V gene are MNHEY and SMNVEV (reference sequence). In nucleotides, the CDR3 is TGTGCCAGCAGTCAGTTCAATGAGCAGTTCTTC. Translating it yields CASSQFNEQFF.

The table lists this clone with a few counts. This chain joins TRBV5-1 and TRBJ2-2, with D possibly being TRBD1 (6 bases). The CDR3 is 19 residues long. Germline V gene data show CDR1 as SGHRS and CDR2 as YFSETQ. The ends were cut back, 1 base at V and 1 base at J, with 20 bases in the middle. The CDR3 region is CASSLFVGDTRKNTGELFF. The CDR3 bases are TGCGCCAGCAGCTTGTTTGTCGGGGACACACGAAAGAACACCGGGGAGCTGTTTTTT.

The chain is built from TRBV15 and TRBJ2-7; D might be TRBD1 (5 bases). The CDR3 contains 13 residues. Deletions cut 4 bases from V and 1 base from J, with 8 bases between. Germline lookup yields CDR1 LNHNV and CDR2 YYDKDF (reference sequence). The CDR3 coding sequence is TGTGCCACCAGCAACGACAGATCCTACGAGCAGTACTTC. This encodes CATSNDRSYEQYF.